This T cell receptor beta chain was identified in a study of relationships among human T cell subsets. This CDR3 comprises 14 residues. The V gene lost 6 bases and the J gene lost 4 bases, with 16 bases spanning the gap. A remark on this clonotype: Its target is unknown.

The study's findings and limits: Over 60% of CD8+ cytotoxic sequences were in clones over 100 reads; regulatory and Th2 had few.

The T cell receptor alpha and beta CDR3 regions were amplified from mRNA by semiquantitative ARM-PCR. In ARM-PCR, communal superprimers followed tagged nested gene-specific primers for exponential amplification. Each CDR3 protein gets one entry after TCRdb re-called the multiplex PCR reads with MiXCR. This table holds some 16,000 distinct CDR3 sequences, about three fifths found once. The source material was total T cells sorted from blood. This rearrangement joins TRBV12-3 or TRBV12-4 to TRBJ2-7; maybe TRBD2 (5 bases). This sequence was found in a man aged 35 to 55 in good health. This CDR3 reads CASSLDGLGYEQYF. Written as DNA, the CDR3 is TGTGCCAGCAGCCTGGACGGACTCGGGTACGAGCAGTACTTC.